The 3 T cell receptor beta chains below were found in one sample sequenced in a study of preoperative IRX-2 immunotherapy in early breast cancer. Treatment reported: preoperative locoregional IRX-2 cytokine immunotherapy. Here immunoSEQ multiplex PCR was the method, and the copy in TCRdb shows in-frame clones only, minus some. The sample records 40,000 to 50,000 clones, about 72% being singletons. The input for sequencing was tumor tissue, taken after IRX-2 immunotherapy. The receptor set was obtained from a human donor with breast cancer.

This clone was counted between two and nine times. This rearrangement joins TRBV6-8 to TRBJ1-4; no definite D call. V gave up 0 bases and J gave up 8 bases, with 7 bases separating them. CDR1 MNHGY and CDR2 SAAAGT come from the germline V gene. CDR3 length equals 13 residues. The CDR3 bases are TGTGCCAGCAGTTACTCCCCGGGCGAAAAACTGTTTTTT. Its protein product is CASSYSPGEKLFF.

The genes are TRBV19 and TRBJ2-7, with 12 bases fitting TRBD2. The CDR3 spans 15 residues. Germline CDR1 reads LNHDA; CDR2 reads SQIVND (reference sequence). J lost 3 bases, V lost 5 bases, and 5 bases had no gene match. The CDR3 here is CASSATSGSIYEQYF. Here the CDR3 DNA reads TGTGCCAGTAGTGCGACTAGCGGGAGTATCTACGAGCAGTACTTC.

The chain couples TRBV7-2 to TRBJ1-5; no clear D gene. The length of the CDR3 is 15 residues. The germline CDR1 and CDR2 sequences are SGHTA and FQGNSA. Trimming cost V 4 bases and J 4 bases, with 14 bases left between them. The CDR3 nucleotides read TGTGCCAGCAGCTCCAGGTGGGAACTTAATCAGCCCCAGCATTTT. It codes for CASSSRWELNQPQHF.